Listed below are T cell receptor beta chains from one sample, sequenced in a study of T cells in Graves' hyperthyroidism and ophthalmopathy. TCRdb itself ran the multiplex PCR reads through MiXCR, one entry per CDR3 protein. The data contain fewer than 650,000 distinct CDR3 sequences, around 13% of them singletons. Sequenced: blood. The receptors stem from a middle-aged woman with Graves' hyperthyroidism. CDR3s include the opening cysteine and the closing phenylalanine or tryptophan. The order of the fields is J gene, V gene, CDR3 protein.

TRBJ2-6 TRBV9 CASTVGDSGANVLTF
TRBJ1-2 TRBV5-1 CASSLDGKGYTF
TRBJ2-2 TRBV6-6 CASSYSFPGQGNTGELFF
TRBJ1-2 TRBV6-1 CASRDPMGLAYGYTF
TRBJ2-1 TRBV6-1 CASSSRGAGGPRSDNEQFF
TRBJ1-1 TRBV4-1 CASSQNSRGDTEAFF
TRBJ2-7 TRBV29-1 CSVVLALTSYEQYF
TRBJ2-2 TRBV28 CASSPRPGQGQTGELFF
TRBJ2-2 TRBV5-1 CASSVIGETGELFF
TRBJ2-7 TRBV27 CASSYLGQGVREQYF
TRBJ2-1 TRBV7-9 CASSLAGTASSYNEQFF
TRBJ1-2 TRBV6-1 CATLRGQGVYGYTF
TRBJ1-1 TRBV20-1 CSVLSGTGAGEAFF
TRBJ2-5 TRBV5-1 CASSFIAVQETQYF
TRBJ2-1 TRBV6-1 CASSKIGDEQFF
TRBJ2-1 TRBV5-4 CASSSDFNAYNEQFF
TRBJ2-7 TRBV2 CASSQRWTYEQYF
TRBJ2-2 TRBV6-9 CASSSLTKTSVAGELFF
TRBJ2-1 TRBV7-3 CVFPDEQFF
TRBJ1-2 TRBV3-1 CASSQVRGIDGYTF
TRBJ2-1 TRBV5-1 CASSLETSGYNEQFF
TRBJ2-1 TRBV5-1 CASSPPNGLAHPGPYNEQFF
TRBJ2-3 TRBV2 CASCESRGPDTQYF
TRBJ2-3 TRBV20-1 CSAKSGDTQYF
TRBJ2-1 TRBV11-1 CASSTIQGAEQFF
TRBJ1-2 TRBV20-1 CSARDGRRTNYGYTF
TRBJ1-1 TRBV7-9 CASSFFRRDTEAFF
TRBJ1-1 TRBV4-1 CASSRPAGPLDTEAFF
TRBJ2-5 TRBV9 CASSVSGLPQETQYF
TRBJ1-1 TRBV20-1 CSARDSYSVNTEAFF
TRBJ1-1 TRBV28 CASSLPRDTQNTEAFF
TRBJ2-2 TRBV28 CASFPGGNTGELFF
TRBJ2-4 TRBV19 CASSIAKGGKNIQYF
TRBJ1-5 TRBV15 CATSTPGFLQPQHF
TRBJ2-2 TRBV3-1 CASSQDGSGRNPGELFF
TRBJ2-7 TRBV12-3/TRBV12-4 CASSTESGAYEQYF
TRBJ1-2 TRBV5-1 CASSPGQTGNYGYTF
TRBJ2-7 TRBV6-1 CASSWDIIYEQYF
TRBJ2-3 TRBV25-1 CASSEYASRGRDTQYF
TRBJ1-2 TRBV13 CASTGTGGVYGYTF